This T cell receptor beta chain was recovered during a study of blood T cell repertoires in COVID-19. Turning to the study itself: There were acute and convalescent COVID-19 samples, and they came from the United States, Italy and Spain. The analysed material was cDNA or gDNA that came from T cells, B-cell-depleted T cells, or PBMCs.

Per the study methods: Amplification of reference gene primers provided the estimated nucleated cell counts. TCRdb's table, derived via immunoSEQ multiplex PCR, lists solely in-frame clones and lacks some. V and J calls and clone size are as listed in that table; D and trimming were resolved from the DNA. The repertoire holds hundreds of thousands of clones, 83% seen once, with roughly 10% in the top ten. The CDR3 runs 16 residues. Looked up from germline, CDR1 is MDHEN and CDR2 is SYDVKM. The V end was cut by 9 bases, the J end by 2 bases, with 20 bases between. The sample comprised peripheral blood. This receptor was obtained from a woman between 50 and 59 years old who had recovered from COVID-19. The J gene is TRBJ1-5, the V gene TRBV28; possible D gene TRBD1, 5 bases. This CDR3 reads CASFGGGSPGNQPQHF. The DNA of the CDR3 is TGTGCCAGTTTCGGGGGGGGGAGTCCCGGCAATCAGCCCCAGCATTTT.